The clone carrying this T cell receptor (beta chain) has only a few counts. The antigen is unknown. The record originates from a study of identical twins. MiXCR was run by TCRdb on the 5' RACE reads, yielding one entry per CDR3 protein. The sample includes more than 600,000 distinct CDR3 sequences, approximately 18% of them seen just once. The study's findings and limits: Models underestimated TCR alpha sharing (out-of-frame) in monozygotic twins.

The CDR3 spans 18 residues. The germline V gene encodes CDR1 LGHNA and CDR2 YSLEER. After removal of 4 bases from V and 0 bases from J, the junction contained 7 bases not matched to a gene. The data also belong to a second study, concerning T cells expressing NK-cell markers. Per that study: In several experiments, sorting was confined to alpha-beta TCR T cells through use of an anti-gamma-delta TCR antibody. Four donors likewise had their CD3+CD56-NKG2C+ fraction led by these clonotypes.

The material sequenced was PBMCs. The receptor was derived from a woman between 18 and 30 years old in good health. V and J are TRBV4-3 and TRBJ2-2; 11 bases fit TRBD2. CDR3 protein: CASSPRLAGLSNTGELFF. The CDR3 DNA follows: TGCGCCAGCAGCCCCAGACTAGCGGGACTCTCGAACACCGGGGAGCTGTTTTTT.